This TCR beta chain stems from a study of vaccination and CD4 T cells after COVID-19 (dated 2022 in TCRdb). Concerning the study at large: Convalescent patients had a positive SARS-CoV-2 result on nasal swab PCR, and of these patients, several had mild disease and one had severe disease. The convalescent cohort comprised six males and four females, including two Hispanic individuals, seven Caucasians, two Asians and one multiracial person. Two doses of either the Pfizer-BioNTech BNT162b2 vaccine (n=8) or the Moderna mRNA-1273 vaccine (n=2) were administered to participants. Post-COVID blood samples from convalescent patients were collected a median of about 100 days after diagnosis, with a range of 35 to 161 days. Post-vaccine blood samples were obtained a median of about 70 days after the second vaccine dose, with a range of roughly 13 to 250 days. For stimulating the cultures, overlapping spike peptide pools were used, derived from SARS-CoV-2 as well as from the common cold coronaviruses HCoV-NL63, HCoV-OC43 and HCoV-229E. In control cultures, a CEFX viral epitope pool was used as positive control, an HIV-1 Nef peptide pool was used as negative control, or no peptide was added. In roughly eleven COVID-19 convalescent patients and a few infection-naive healthy vaccine recipients, the spike-specific CD4+ TCR repertoire before mRNA vaccination was compared with the repertoire after mRNA vaccination.

Study-wide conclusions, independent of this receptor: The number of convalescent patients in the study was relatively small, and the study did not examine early timepoints following natural infection. The median number of SARS-CoV-2-reactive clonotypes rose from fewer than 25 after infection to 38 after vaccination, but the change was not significant. In convalescent patients, a median about 84% of post-vaccine SARS-CoV-2-reactive clones were detected only after vaccination, and vaccine-specific priming was suggested by this finding. Of the vaccine-specific clones in convalescent patients, 304 of 307, or nearly all, reacted only to SARS-CoV-2 spike and did not cross-react with common cold coronaviruses.

This clonotype was picked up one time. Its antigen has not been determined. No qualities accompany the bases; no much larger clone lies one base away. One read yields weak evidence. Library method: PCR. DNA from cultured CD4+ T cells underwent TCR sequencing with the Oncomine TCR Beta short-read assay at the Johns Hopkins FTIC core. The QIAamp micro DNA kit was used to extract genomic DNA from the cultured CD4+ T cells. Oncomine TCR Beta libraries made from cultured CD4+ T cells were pooled using unique dual indexes and sequenced on an Illumina iSeq 100. As for the authors' bioinformatics: Non-productive sequences were removed, and CDR3s that did not start with C, did not end with F or W, or were shorter than 7 amino acids were discarded. Antigen-specific clonotypes were identified using the MANAFEST web application through comparison of peptide-stimulated wells with reference and other culture wells. Positive clones required FDR below 0.05, an odds ratio above 5, and productive frequency above 0.1% in at least two of three replicate wells. A clonotype counted as cross-reactive if it showed significant expansion both in the SARS-CoV-2 spike wells and in at least one common cold coronavirus spike condition. Similarity between CDR3 sequences was evaluated in R version 3.6.1 using Levenshtein distances (stringdist) and unrooted phylogenetic trees (ape). The public reads were reprocessed in TCRdb via fastp at Q25 and MiXCR, keeping in-frame beta chains. Merged by CDR3 protein, the rows form single entries marked with the most common genes and DNA. The V and J calls reflect TCRdb's pipeline rather than the authors' work. Here the sample has around 12,000 distinct CDR3 sequences; 61% occur a single time. Over 10% of the sample is in the top ten clones.

The treatment or condition label here, explained by the study, means: approximately 9-day PBMC culture with coronavirus spike peptide pools or control peptides (ViraFEST assay). The ViraFEST assay was used in the study, in which antigen-specific T cells were expanded with peptide pools and expanded clonotypes were subsequently identified by TCR sequencing. Positive SARS-CoV-2 PCR tests in the convalescent patients dated from March to December 2020, before Alpha, Beta and Delta variants emerged in the United States. Each well held roughly 2 million PBMCs cultured in IMDM containing roughly 5.4% human AB serum and approximately 9.8 IU/ml IL-2, with 10 ug/ml peptide pools added. On days 3 and 7, half of the culture medium was replaced with fresh IL-2-containing medium. After roughly 9 days of culture, CD4+ T cells were isolated by negative selection with the EasySep CD4+ T cell isolation kit. Ficoll-Paque Plus gradient centrifugation was used to isolate PBMCs from whole blood, and the isolated PBMCs were then either used fresh or cryopreserved at -140C. Each culture condition was generally run in triplicate wells.

V is reduced by 4 bases and J by 1 base, leaving a spacing of 14 bases between them. The CDR3, cysteine through phenylalanine, is 15 amino acids long. The kept DNA is CDR3 alone, 45 bases in frame from the first base. Per the germline V gene, SGHRS is the CDR1 and YFSETQ is the CDR2. The material sequenced was CD4+ T cells from blood, cultured in vitro. This TCR was sampled from a human donor who had recovered from COVID-19. In this chain, TRBV5-1 is recombined with TRBJ1-1, with a weak D call of TRBD1 (5 bases match). The base sequence is TGCGCCAGCAGCGTCCTCGGGGGTGCGAACACTGAAGCTTTCTTT. Translated, this is CASSVLGGANTEAFF. With the rest looked up from the reference TRBV5-1 and TRBJ1-1 genes rather than sequenced, the full variable domain is KAGVTQTPRYLIKTRGQQVTLSCSPISGHRSVSWYQQTPGQGLQFLFEYFSETQRNKGNFPGRFSGRQFSNSRSEMNVSTLELGDSALYLCASSVLGGANTEAFFGQGTRLTVV.